Listed here are 18 T cell receptor beta chains from one sample, sequenced in a study of blood T cell repertoires in COVID-19. TCRdb's copy holds only in-frame clones and misses some; the assay was immunoSEQ multiplex PCR. Seen here are over 130,000 clones, approximately 83% observed once, and the top ten hold over 7%. Sequenced sample: peripheral blood. Source of these receptors: a human donor in a cohort sampled during active COVID-19.

The CDR3 nucleotides are TGTGCCAGCAGCACCCCCGGACAGAACACTGAAGCTTTCTTT. This gives the protein CASSTPGQNTEAFF. The rearrangement uses TRBV7-2 and TRBJ1-1; perhaps TRBD1 as D (5 bases). Germline lookup yields CDR1 SGHTA and CDR2 FQGNSA. This CDR3 contains 14 residues. V gave up 5 bases and J gave up 1 base, with 11 bases separating them.

The chain's CDR3 is CASSLKQWNTEAFF. The CDR3 region has the DNA TGTGCCAGCAGCCTCAAACAGTGGAACACTGAAGCTTTCTTT. The chain carries TRBV6-2 or TRBV6-3 and TRBJ1-1; no firm D call. The V and J ends lost 6 bases and 1 base respectively, with 12 bases between them. Looked up from germline, CDR1 is MNHEY and CDR2 is SVGEGT. This CDR3 region has 14 residues.

This chain links TRBV6-5 with TRBJ1-2; D not certain. V was trimmed by 0 bases and J by 2 bases, leaving 13 bases between them. This CDR3 has 16 residues. The germline CDR1 and CDR2 sequences are MNHEY and SVGAGI. The CDR3 DNA reads as TGTGCCAGCAGTTACTCCCCCAGGAGAGGGAACTATGGCTACACCTTC. Its protein product is CASSYSPRRGNYGYTF.

The chain is built from TRBV9 and TRBJ1-1; the D is unclear. V was shortened by 0 bases and J by 1 base, with 4 bases between the two germline ends. The CDR3 extends over 13 amino acids. CDR1 SGDLS and CDR2 YYNGEE come from the germline V gene. The CDR3 DNA sequence: TGTGCCAGCAGCGTAGGAGAGAACACTGAAGCTTTCTTT. Protein product: CASSVGENTEAFF. The complete variable domain, with remaining parts taken from reference TRBV9 and TRBJ1-1, reads DSGVTQTPKHLITATGQRVTLRCSPRSGDLSVYWYQQSLDQGLQFLIQYYNGEERAKGNILERFSAQQFPDLHSELNLSSLELGDSALYFCASSVGENTEAFFGQGTRLTVV.

V and J are TRBV7-2 and TRBJ1-2; 7 bases match TRBD1. V lost 5 bases, J lost 8 bases, and 14 bases stayed unmatched. This CDR3 region has 15 residues. Per germline, CDR1 SGHTA and CDR2 FQGNSA. The CDR3 region has the DNA TGTGCCAGCAGCCTACGAGAACGACAGGGAGGAGGCTACACCTTC. Encoded protein: CASSLRERQGGGYTF. Drawing the rest from reference TRBV7-2 and TRBJ1-2, the complete variable domain is GAGVSQSPSNKVTEKGKDVELRCDPISGHTALYWYRQSLGQGLEFLIYFQGNSAPDKSGLPSDRFSAERTGGSVSTLTIQRTQQEDSAVYLCASSLRERQGGGYTFGSGTRLTVV.

The J gene is TRBJ2-5, the V gene TRBV7-2; D is perhaps TRBD2 (5 bases). CDR3 length: 16 amino acids. In germline, CDR1 is SGHTA, CDR2 FQGNSA. Between the trimmed V and J ends, which lost 2 bases and 5 bases, there was a span of 18 bases. CDR3 DNA: TGTGCCAGCAGCTTAAGGTATAGCGTGTCATGGGAGACCCAGTACTTC. This sequence encodes CASSLRYSVSWETQYF.

The chain joins TRBV10-3 to TRBJ2-1, with TRBD2 matching 10 bases. CDR1 and CDR2 (germline): ENHRY, SYGVKD. This CDR3 contains 17 residues. With 4 bases clipped from V and 6 bases from J, the junction kept 12 bases outside the gene matches. This chain's CDR3 is CAISAASGGSGANEQFF. The CDR3, as DNA: TGTGCCATCAGTGCTGCTAGCGGGGGCTCCGGGGCCAATGAGCAGTTCTTC.

The chain employs TRBV28 and TRBJ2-5, with D possibly matching TRBD1 (6 bases). V was trimmed by 5 bases and J by 2 bases, leaving 12 bases between them. Germline V gene sequence: CDR1 MDHEN, CDR2 SYDVKM. The CDR3 is 14 residues long. The CDR3, as DNA: TGTGCCAGCAGTAAAGGACAGCTACAAGAGACCCAGTACTTC. It specifies CASSKGQLQETQYF.

This chain joins TRBV15 and TRBJ2-7; 9 nucleotides align to TRBD1. Germline CDR1 LNHNV, CDR2 YYDKDF (reference sequence). The CDR3 runs to 16 residues. V lost 1 base, J lost 2 bases, and 6 bases stayed unmatched. This chain's CDR3 is CATSRGSGTGTYEQYF. CDR3 DNA: TGTGCCACCAGCAGAGGCTCCGGGACAGGGACCTACGAGCAGTACTTC.

The gene calls are TRBV2 and TRBJ2-2, with 8 bases aligning to TRBD1. Germline V lookup: CDR1 SNHLY, CDR2 FYNNEI. This CDR3 is 14 amino acids long. The trim removed 3 bases at V and 5 bases at J, leaving 2 bases unmatched. In DNA form, the CDR3 reads TGTGCCAGCAGTGACAGGGGGCTTACCGGGGAGCTGTTTTTT. Translating gives CASSDRGLTGELFF.

The chain is built from TRBV6-5 and TRBJ2-7, with 8 positions matching TRBD1. CDR1 and CDR2 from the germline V gene are MNHEY and SVGAGI. This CDR3 has 13 amino acids. After removal of 6 bases from V and 3 bases from J, the junction contained 4 bases not matched to a gene. CDR3 residues: CASRRQGSYEQYF. The CDR3 DNA follows: TGTGCCAGCAGGAGACAGGGGAGCTACGAGCAGTACTTC.

This clone is a singleton in its sample. The rearrangement joins TRBV9 to TRBJ2-1, with 12 nucleotides matching TRBD1. With V trimmed by 1 base and J by 10 bases, 6 bases remained unmatched. CDR1 is SGDLS, CDR2 YYNGEE, per germline. The CDR3 consists of 15 residues. CDR3 in amino acids: CASSVSGTGGREQFF. DNA for the CDR3: TGTGCCAGCAGCGTATCCGGGACAGGGGGCCGGGAGCAGTTCTTC.

The CDR3: CASSRQPSSGNTIYF. The CDR3 nucleotides are TGTGCCAGCAGCAGACAGCCCAGCTCTGGAAACACCATATATTTT. V is TRBV6-6 and J is TRBJ1-3, with a possible D match to TRBD1 (5 bases). Germline CDR1 reads MNHNY; CDR2 reads SVGAGI (reference sequence). Between the trimmed V and J ends, which lost 6 bases and 0 bases, there was a span of 12 bases. The CDR3 length is 15 residues.

The chain couples TRBV23-1 to TRBJ2-3; tentatively, D is TRBD2 (5 bases). TRBV23-1 is an ORF, and what it does is uncertain. The V end lost 6 bases, the J end lost 2 bases, and 15 bases lay between the germline ends. The CDR3 extends over 15 amino acids. The CDR3 DNA is TGCGCCAGCAGACTCCTCCGGGGTCTCACAGATACGCAGTATTTT. Its translation: CASRLLRGLTDTQYF.

The chain uses TRBV7-8 and TRBJ2-1; the match to TRBD1 covers 8 bases. Per germline, CDR1 SGHVS and CDR2 FQNEAQ. After removal of 5 bases from V and 1 base from J, the junction contained 13 bases not matched to a gene. The CDR3 consists of 18 residues. CDR3 protein: CASSRTSRTGFSYNEQFF. In DNA, the CDR3 is TGTGCCAGCAGCCGTACGTCCAGGACAGGGTTTTCCTACAATGAGCAGTTCTTC.

The gene calls are TRBV7-3 and TRBJ2-1; 8 bases map to TRBD2. Germline V gene lookup returns CDR1 SGHTA and CDR2 FQGTGA. V trimming: 4 bases; J trimming: 6 bases; junction bases outside the gene matches: 11. The CDR3 runs to 16 residues. The CDR3: CASSSSTRGGINEQFF. The CDR3 nucleotides are TGTGCCAGCAGCTCGTCCACCCGCGGGGGGATCAATGAGCAGTTCTTC. The full variable domain, rest sourced from reference TRBV7-3 and TRBJ2-1, is GAGVSQTPSNKVTEKGKYVELRCDPISGHTALYWYRQSLGQGPEFLIYFQGTGAADDSGLPNDRFFAVRPEGSVSTLKIQRTERGDSAVYLCASSSSTRGGINEQFFGPGTRLTVL.

The V call is TRBV5-5, the J call TRBJ2-3; the D gene is possibly TRBD2 (6 bases). Trimming took off 4 bases at V and 1 base at J, with 10 bases between the two ends. Germline CDR1 SGHKS, CDR2 YYEKEE (reference sequence). The CDR3 covers 14 residues. The CDR3 is CASSGGRGTDTQYF. CDR3 in DNA: TGTGCCAGCAGCGGGGGGAGAGGCACAGATACGCAGTATTTT.

The V call is TRBV10-2, the J call TRBJ1-1; D is unresolved. The CDR3 runs 13 residues. V lost 6 bases to trimming and J lost 0 bases, with 8 bases between them. The germline V gene has CDR1 WSHSY and CDR2 SAAADI. Here the CDR3 DNA reads TGCGCCAGCAGATTCGAGGTGAACACTGAAGCTTTCTTT. Translation gives CASRFEVNTEAFF.